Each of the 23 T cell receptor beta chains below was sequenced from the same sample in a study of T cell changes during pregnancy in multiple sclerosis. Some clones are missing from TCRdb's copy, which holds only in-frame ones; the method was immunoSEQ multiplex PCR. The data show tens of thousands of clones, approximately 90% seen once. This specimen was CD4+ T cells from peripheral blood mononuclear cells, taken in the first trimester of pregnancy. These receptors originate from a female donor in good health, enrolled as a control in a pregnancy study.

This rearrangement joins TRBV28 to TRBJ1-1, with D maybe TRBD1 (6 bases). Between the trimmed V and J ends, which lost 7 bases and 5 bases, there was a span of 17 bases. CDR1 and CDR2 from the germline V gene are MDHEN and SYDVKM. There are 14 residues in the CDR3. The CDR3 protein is CASTSQGSGTEAFF. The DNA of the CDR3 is TGTGCCAGCACATCCCAGGGGAGTGGTACTGAAGCTTTCTTT.

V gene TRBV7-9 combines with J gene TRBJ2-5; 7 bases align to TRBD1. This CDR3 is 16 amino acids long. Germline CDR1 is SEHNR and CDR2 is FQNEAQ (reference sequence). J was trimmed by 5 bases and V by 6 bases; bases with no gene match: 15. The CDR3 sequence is CASRQNLDRAWETQYF. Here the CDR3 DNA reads TGTGCCAGCAGACAAAATCTCGACAGGGCTTGGGAGACCCAGTACTTC. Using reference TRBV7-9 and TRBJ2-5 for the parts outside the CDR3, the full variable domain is DTGVSQNPRHKITKRGQNVTFRCDPISEHNRLYWYRQTLGQGPEFLTYFQNEAQLEKSRLLSDRFSAERPKGSFSTLEIQRTEQGDSAMYLCASRQNLDRAWETQYFGPGTRLLVL.

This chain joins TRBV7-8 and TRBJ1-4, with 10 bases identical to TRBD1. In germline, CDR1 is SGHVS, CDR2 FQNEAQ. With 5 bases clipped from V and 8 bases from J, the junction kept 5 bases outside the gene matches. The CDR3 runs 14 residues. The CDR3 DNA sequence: TGTGCCAGCAGCCGGGGACAGGGGTACGAAAAACTGTTTTTT. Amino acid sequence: CASSRGQGYEKLFF.

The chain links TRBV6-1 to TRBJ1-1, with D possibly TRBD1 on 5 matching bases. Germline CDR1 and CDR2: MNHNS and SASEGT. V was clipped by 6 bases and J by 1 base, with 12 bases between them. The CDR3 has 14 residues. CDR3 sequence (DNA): TGTGCCAGCAGGGTTTTCGGACAGAACACTGAAGCTTTCTTT. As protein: CASRVFGQNTEAFF.

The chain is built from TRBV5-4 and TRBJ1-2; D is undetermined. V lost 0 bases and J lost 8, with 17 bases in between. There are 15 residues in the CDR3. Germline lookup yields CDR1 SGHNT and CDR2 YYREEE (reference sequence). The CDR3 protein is CASSLDDRNYGGYTF. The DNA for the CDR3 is TGTGCCAGCAGCTTGGACGATAGGAACTACGGGGGCTACACCTTC.

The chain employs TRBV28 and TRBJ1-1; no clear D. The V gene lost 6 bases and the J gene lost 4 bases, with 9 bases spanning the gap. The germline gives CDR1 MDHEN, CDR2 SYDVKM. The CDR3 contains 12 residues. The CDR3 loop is CASSLGLTEAFF. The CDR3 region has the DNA TGTGCCAGCAGCTTGGGCCTCACTGAAGCTTTCTTT.

In DNA, the CDR3 is TGTGCCAGCTCACCATCCAAGCCTATGAACACTGAAGCTTTCTTT. Encoded protein: CASSPSKPMNTEAFF. The chain joins TRBV18 to TRBJ1-1; D not resolved. This CDR3 is 15 amino acids long. Trimming removed 2 bases from V and 0 bases from J, with 10 bases in between. Germline CDR1 is KGHSH and CDR2 is LQKENI.

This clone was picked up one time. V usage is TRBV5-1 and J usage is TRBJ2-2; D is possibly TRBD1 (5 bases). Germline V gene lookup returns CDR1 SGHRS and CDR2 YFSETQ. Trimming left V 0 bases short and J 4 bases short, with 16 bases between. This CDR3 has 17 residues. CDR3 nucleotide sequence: TGCGCCAGCAGCTTGGTGGCCATCCAGGGATCCACCGGGGAGCTGTTTTTT. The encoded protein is CASSLVAIQGSTGELFF.

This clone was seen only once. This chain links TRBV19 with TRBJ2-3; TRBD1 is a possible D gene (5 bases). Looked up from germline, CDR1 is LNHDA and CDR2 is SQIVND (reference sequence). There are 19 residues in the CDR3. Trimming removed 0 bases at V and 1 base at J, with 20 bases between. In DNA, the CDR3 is TGTGCCAGTAGTATAGACAGGGTAAGCCCCCCATTAGGCACAGATACGCAGTATTTT. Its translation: CASSIDRVSPPLGTDTQYF.

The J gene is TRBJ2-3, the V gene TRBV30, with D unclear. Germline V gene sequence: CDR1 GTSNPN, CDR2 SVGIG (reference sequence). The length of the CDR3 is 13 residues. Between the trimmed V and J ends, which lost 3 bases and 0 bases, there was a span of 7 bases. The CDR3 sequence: CAWSGLSTDTQYF. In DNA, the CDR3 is TGTGCCTGGAGCGGGTTGAGCACAGATACGCAGTATTTT.

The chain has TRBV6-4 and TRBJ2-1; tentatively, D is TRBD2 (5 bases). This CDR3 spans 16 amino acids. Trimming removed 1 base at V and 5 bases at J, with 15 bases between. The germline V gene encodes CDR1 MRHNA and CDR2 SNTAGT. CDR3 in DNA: TGTGCCAGCAGTGACTGGGCTGGCGGGTCCCACAATGAGCAGTTCTTC. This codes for CASSDWAGGSHNEQFF.

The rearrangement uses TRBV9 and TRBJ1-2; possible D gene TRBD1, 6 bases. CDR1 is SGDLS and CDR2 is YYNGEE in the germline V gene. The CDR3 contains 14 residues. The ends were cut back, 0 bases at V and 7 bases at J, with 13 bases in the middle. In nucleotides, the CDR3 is TGTGCCAGCAGCGTAGTCTCCAGGGGTGGTGGCTACACCTTC. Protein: CASSVVSRGGGYTF.

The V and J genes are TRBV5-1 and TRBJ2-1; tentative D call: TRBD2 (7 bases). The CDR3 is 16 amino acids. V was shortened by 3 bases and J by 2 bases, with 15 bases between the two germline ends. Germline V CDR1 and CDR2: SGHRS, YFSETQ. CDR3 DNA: TGCGCCAGCAGCTCCGCCGGCGGGGGCGCCTACAATGAGCAGTTCTTC. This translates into CASSSAGGGAYNEQFF.

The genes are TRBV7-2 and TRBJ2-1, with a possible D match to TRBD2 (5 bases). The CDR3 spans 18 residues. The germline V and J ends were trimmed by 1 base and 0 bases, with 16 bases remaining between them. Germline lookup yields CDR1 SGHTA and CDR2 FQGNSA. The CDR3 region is CASSLGLPRTPSYNEQFF. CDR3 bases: TGTGCCAGCAGCTTAGGGTTGCCGAGGACTCCCTCCTACAATGAGCAGTTCTTC.

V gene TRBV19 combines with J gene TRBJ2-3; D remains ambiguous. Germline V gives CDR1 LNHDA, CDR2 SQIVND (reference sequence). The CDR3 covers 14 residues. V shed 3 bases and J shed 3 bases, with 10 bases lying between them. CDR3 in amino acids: CASSIHLWTDTQYF. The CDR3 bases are TGTGCCAGTAGTATCCACCTATGGACAGATACGCAGTATTTT.

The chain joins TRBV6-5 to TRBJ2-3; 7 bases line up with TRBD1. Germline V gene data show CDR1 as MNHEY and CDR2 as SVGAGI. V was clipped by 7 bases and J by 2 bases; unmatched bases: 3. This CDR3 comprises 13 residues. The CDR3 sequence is CASNDRVTDTQYF. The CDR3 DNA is TGTGCCAGCAACGACAGGGTCACAGATACGCAGTATTTT.

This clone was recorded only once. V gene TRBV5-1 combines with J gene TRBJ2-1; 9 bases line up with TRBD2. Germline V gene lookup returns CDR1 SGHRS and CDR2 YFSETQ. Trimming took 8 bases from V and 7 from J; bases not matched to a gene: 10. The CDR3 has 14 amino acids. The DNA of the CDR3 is TGCGCCAGTCAACGCGGGGGGGGACAGAATGAGCAGTTCTTC. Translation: CASQRGGGQNEQFF.

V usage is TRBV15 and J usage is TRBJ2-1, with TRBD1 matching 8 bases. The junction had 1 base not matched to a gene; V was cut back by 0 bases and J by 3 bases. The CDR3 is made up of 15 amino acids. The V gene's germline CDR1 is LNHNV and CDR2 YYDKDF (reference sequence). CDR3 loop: CATSRDTGGYNEQFF. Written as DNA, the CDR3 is TGTGCCACCAGCAGAGATACAGGGGGCTACAATGAGCAGTTCTTC.

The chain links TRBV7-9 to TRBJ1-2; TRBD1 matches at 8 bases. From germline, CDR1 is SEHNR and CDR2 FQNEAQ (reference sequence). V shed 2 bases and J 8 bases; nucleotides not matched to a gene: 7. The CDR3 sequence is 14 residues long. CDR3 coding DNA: TGTGCCAGCAGCTTACAGGGGGCGCAACAGGGCTACACCTTC. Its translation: CASSLQGAQQGYTF.

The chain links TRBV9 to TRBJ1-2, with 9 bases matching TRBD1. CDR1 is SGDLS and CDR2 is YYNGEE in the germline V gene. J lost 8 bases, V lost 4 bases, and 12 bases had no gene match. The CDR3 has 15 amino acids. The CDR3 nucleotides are TGTGCCAGCAGCCTTACAGTGGGACAGGGTGAAGGCTACACCTTC. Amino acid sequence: CASSLTVGQGEGYTF.

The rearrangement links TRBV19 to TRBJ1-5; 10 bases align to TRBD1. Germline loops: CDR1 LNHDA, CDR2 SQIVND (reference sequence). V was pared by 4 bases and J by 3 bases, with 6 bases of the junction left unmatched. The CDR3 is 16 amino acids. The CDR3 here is CASSSGTGANNQPQHF. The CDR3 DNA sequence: TGTGCCAGTAGTAGCGGGACAGGGGCTAACAATCAGCCCCAGCATTTT.

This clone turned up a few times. As DNA, the CDR3 is TGTGCCAGCTCATCGACAGGGGGCTCTTCTGAAGCTTTCTTT. As protein: CASSSTGGSSEAFF. The chain links TRBV18 to TRBJ1-1, with 10 bases identical to TRBD1. CDR1 KGHSH and CDR2 LQKENI come from the germline V gene. The CDR3 sequence is 14 residues long. V gave up 5 bases and J gave up 6 bases; unmatched junction bases: 6.

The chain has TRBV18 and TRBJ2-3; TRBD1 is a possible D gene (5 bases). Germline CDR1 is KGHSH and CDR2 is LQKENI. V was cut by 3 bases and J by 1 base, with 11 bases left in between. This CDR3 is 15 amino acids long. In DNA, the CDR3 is TGTGCCAGCTCACCCAGGGTACTGGGCACAGATACGCAGTATTTT. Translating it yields CASSPRVLGTDTQYF.